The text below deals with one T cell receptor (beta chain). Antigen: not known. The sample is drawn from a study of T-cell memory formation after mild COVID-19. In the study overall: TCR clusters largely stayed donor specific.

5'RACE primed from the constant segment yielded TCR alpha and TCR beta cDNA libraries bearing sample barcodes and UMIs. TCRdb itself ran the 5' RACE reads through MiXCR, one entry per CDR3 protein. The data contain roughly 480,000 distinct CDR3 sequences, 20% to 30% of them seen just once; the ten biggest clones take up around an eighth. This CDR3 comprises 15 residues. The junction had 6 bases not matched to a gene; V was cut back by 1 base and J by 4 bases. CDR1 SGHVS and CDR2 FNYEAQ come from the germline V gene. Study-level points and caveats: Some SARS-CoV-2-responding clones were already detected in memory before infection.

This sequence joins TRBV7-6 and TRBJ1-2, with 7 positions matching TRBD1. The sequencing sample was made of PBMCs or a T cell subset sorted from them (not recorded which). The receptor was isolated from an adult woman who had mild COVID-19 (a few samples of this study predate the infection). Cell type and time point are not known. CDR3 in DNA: TGTGCCAGCAGCTTAGGACAGGGAGGGGGCTATGGCTACACCTTC. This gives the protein CASSLGQGGGYGYTF.